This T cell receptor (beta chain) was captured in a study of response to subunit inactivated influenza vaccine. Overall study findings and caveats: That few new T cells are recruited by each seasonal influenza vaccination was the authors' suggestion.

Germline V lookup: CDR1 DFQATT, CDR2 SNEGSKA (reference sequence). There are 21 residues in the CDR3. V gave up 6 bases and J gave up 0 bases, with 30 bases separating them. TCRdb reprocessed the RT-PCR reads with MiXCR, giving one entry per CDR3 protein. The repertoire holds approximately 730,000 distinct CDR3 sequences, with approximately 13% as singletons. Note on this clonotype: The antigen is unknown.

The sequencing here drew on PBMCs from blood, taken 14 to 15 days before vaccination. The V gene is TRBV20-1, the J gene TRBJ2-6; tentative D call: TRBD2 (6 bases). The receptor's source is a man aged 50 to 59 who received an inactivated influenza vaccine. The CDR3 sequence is CSAPSEGTGTRFNSGANVLTF. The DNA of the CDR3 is TGCAGTGCCCCCTCGGAGGGAACAGGAACGAGATTTAACTCTGGGGCCAACGTCCTGACTTTC.